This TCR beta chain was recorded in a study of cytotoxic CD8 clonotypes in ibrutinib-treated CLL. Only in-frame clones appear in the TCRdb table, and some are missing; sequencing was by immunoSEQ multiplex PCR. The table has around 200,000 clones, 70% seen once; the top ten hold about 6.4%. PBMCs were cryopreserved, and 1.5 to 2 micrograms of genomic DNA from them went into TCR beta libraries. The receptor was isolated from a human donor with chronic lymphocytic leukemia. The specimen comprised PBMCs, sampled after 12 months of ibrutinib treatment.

CDR3 DNA: TGTGCCAGCAGCGTAGTTCCCCGCCCCAGGGCAGATACGCAGTATTTT. It encodes CASSVVPRPRADTQYF. The rearrangement joins TRBV9 to TRBJ2-3; a possible D gene is TRBD1 (5 bases). The germline CDR1 and CDR2 sequences are SGDLS and YYNGEE. V lost 0 bases and J lost 4, with 15 bases in between. The CDR3 has 16 amino acids.